Each of the 13 T cell receptor beta chains below was sequenced from the same sample in a study of blood T cell repertoires in COVID-19 (dated by TCRdb to the early 2020s). Library creation used the immunoSEQ multiplex PCR assay. Drawn from immuneACCESS, this table holds only the in-frame rearrangements with V and J called that TCRdb kept. Clones are partly lost; checked studies trace under half to an unresolved V gene and leave the rest unexplained. Recorded for this sample are more than 95,000 clones; around 86% of them occurred a single time. Around 5% of the sample lies in the top ten. The sequenced material came from peripheral blood. These receptors were obtained from a human donor in a cohort sampled during active COVID-19.

V is TRBV24-1 and J is TRBJ2-1, with TRBD1 matching 8 bases. V was pared by 6 bases and J by 9 bases, with 6 bases of the junction left unmatched. This CDR3 contains 13 residues. CDR1 and CDR2 (germline): KGHDR, SFDVKD. The chain's CDR3 is CATSTDRVTEQFF. The CDR3 region has the DNA TGTGCCACCAGTACGGACAGGGTTACTGAGCAGTTCTTC.

The V gene is TRBV7-8, the J gene TRBJ1-6; TRBD1 matches at 7 bases. This CDR3 has 14 amino acids. V gave up 2 bases and J gave up 9 bases; unmatched junction bases: 4. CDR1 and CDR2 (germline): SGHVS, FQNEAQ. For the CDR3, the DNA is TGTGCCAGCAGCTTACGACAGGGCCGTTCACCCCTCCACTTT. The encoded protein is CASSLRQGRSPLHF.

This sequence joins TRBV27 and TRBJ1-1, with D maybe TRBD1 (5 bases). Trimming shortened V by 4 bases and J by 2 bases, and 14 bases separated the two germline ends. CDR1 and CDR2 (germline): MNHEY, SMNVEV (reference sequence). The CDR3 has 15 residues. This chain's CDR3 is CASSSLRTLNTEAFF. In nucleotides, the CDR3 is TGTGCCAGCAGTTCACTACGGACACTTAACACTGAAGCTTTCTTT.

This clone was found once. The rearrangement joins TRBV24-1 to TRBJ2-2; no firm D call. Per the germline V gene, CDR1 is KGHDR and CDR2 is SFDVKD. The CDR3 spans 15 residues. V was cut by 1 base and J by 0 bases, with 5 bases left in between. The CDR3 loop reads CATSDFQTNTGELFF. Here the CDR3 DNA reads TGTGCCACCAGTGATTTCCAGACGAACACCGGGGAGCTGTTTTTT.

The rearrangement uses TRBV19 and TRBJ2-7, with 10 bases aligning to TRBD1. The CDR3 is 17 residues long. Losses at the gene ends were 6 bases for V and 6 bases for J; bases not matched to a gene: 17. From germline, CDR1 is LNHDA and CDR2 SQIVND (reference sequence). The CDR3 protein is CASREWAHGQGGSEQYF. The CDR3 DNA sequence: TGTGCCAGTAGAGAATGGGCCCACGGACAGGGGGGTAGCGAGCAGTACTTC.

The CDR3 DNA sequence: TGTGCCAGCAGCCCCCCCTCCGGACTCGCCGACGAGCAGTACTTC. Translating it yields CASSPPSGLADEQYF. The rearrangement links TRBV7-8 to TRBJ2-7, with D perhaps matching TRBD2 (5 bases). CDR1 is SGHVS and CDR2 is FQNEAQ in the germline V gene. V dropped 5 bases and J dropped 5 bases, with 19 bases sitting between them. CDR3 size: 15 residues.

The chain joins TRBV11-2 to TRBJ2-5, with 11 bases aligning to TRBD2. V lost 0 bases to trimming and J lost 7 bases; unmatched junction nucleotides: 10. This CDR3 has 17 amino acids. Germline CDR1 and CDR2: SGHAT and FQNNGV. The DNA of the CDR3 is TGTGCCAGCAGCTTAGATAGGGGCCTAGCGGGAGGAGGGACCCAGTACTTC. Encoded protein: CASSLDRGLAGGGTQYF. The complete variable domain, with remaining parts taken from reference TRBV11-2 and TRBJ2-5, reads EAGVAQSPRYKIIEKRQSVAFWCNPISGHATLYWYQQILGQGPKLLIQFQNNGVVDDSQLPKDRFSAERLKGVDSTLKIQPAKLEDSAVYLCASSLDRGLAGGGTQYFGPGTRLLVL.

The V and J genes are TRBV6-5 and TRBJ1-3; D gene uncertain. From germline, CDR1 is MNHEY and CDR2 SVGAGI. V was shortened by 8 bases and J by 0 bases, with 5 bases between the two germline ends. The CDR3 contains 12 residues. In nucleotides, the CDR3 is TGTGCCAGCCTACTCTCTGGAAACACCATATATTTT. Protein product: CASLLSGNTIYF.

CDR3 residues: CASSQERAGGYHEQYF. DNA for the CDR3: TGCGCCAGCAGCCAAGAAAGAGCGGGAGGGTACCACGAGCAGTACTTC. The J gene is TRBJ2-7, the V gene TRBV4-1; TRBD2 matches at 10 bases. CDR1 is MGHRA, CDR2 YSYEKL, per germline. V dropped 0 bases and J dropped 5; count of bases not matched to a gene: 7. The CDR3 consists of 16 residues.

This chain joins TRBV7-9 and TRBJ2-1, with D perhaps matching TRBD2 (5 bases). This CDR3 has 11 residues. CDR1 and CDR2 from the germline V gene are SEHNR and FQNEAQ (reference sequence). Trimming cost V 11 bases and J 9 bases, with 14 bases left between them. CDR3 nucleotides: TGTGCCTCTAGCTTAGTCGGTGAGCAGTTCTTC. Protein sequence: CASSLVGEQFF.

About this clone itself: This sample includes further DNA sequences coding for the same CDR3. The rearrangement uses TRBV5-1 and TRBJ2-7; 12 bases align to TRBD2. Germline V gene lookup returns CDR1 SGHRS and CDR2 YFSETQ. V lost 1 base to trimming and J lost 4 bases; unmatched junction nucleotides: 6. This CDR3 region has 16 residues. The CDR3 nucleotides read TGCGCCAGCAGCTTGCTAGCGGGAGGGCCTCTATACGAGCAGTACTTC. It encodes CASSLLAGGPLYEQYF.

The genes are TRBV7-8 and TRBJ1-3; D possibly corresponds to TRBD1 (5 bases). Trimming removed 0 bases from V and 2 bases from J, with 14 bases in between. The CDR3 runs to 17 residues. CDR1 is SGHVS, CDR2 FQNEAQ, per germline. CDR3: CASSLAPRQITGNTIYF. For the CDR3, the DNA is TGTGCCAGCAGCTTAGCCCCCAGACAGATTACTGGAAACACCATATATTTT.

This chain joins TRBV25-1 and TRBJ1-3; D not certain. Germline CDR1 MGHDK, CDR2 SYGVNS. The CDR3 extends over 13 amino acids. V gave up 2 bases and J gave up 7 bases, with 9 bases separating them. CDR3 sequence: CASSEAPRNTIYF. In DNA, the CDR3 is TGTGCCAGCAGTGAAGCCCCCAGGAACACCATATATTTT.